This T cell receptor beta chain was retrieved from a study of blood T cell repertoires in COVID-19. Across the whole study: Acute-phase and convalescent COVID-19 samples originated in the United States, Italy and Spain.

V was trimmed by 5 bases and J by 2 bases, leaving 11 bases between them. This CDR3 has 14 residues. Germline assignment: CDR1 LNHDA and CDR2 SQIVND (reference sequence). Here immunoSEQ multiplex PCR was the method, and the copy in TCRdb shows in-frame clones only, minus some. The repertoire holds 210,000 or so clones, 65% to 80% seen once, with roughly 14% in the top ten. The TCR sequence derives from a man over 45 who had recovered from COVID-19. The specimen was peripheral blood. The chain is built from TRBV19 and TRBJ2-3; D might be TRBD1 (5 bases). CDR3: CASSYRSNTDTQYF. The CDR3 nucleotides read TGTGCCAGTAGTTACAGGAGTAACACAGATACGCAGTATTTT.